This T cell receptor (beta chain) was sequenced in a study of CXCR3-negative and CXCR3-positive naive CD8 T cells. Whole-study context: Around 140 million TRB reads were obtained overall (about 1.5 +/- 0.3 million per library). Whole-study findings and limits: In CXCR3-positive naive cells, the TRB CDR3s were more hydrophobic than in CXCR3-negative naive cells. For naive cells, CXCR3-negative and CXCR3-positive subsets had similar TRBV-TRBJ usage; for memory cells, usage differed.

5' RACE with UMI labels generated the TRB cDNA libraries. TCRdb reanalyzed the 5' RACE reads and collapses them to one entry per CDR3 protein, without DNA. Recorded for this sample: fewer than 95,000 distinct CDR3 sequences. CDR1 and CDR2 (germline): MDHEN, SYDVKM. The CDR3 is 14 amino acids. With respect to this clonotype: Its antigen remains unidentified.

The genes are TRBV28 and TRBJ2-5; TCRdb indicates TRBD1, and absent DNA this call remains unverified. This TCR came from a human donor in good health. Some clones in this sample may be carry-over from other donors' samples. The sequencing sample was made of naive CXCR3- CD8+ T cells from blood. Documented subset: CD45RO-CCR7+CD27+CD95- naive CD8+ T cells lacking CXCR3 (TNR3-). The CDR3 sequence is CASSFGGVSGTQYF.